Presented here are 11 T cell receptor beta chains from one specimen sequenced in a study of PD-1 blockade in classical Hodgkin lymphoma (dated by TCRdb to the early 2020s). Library method: the immunoSEQ multiplex PCR assay. TCRdb provides this immuneACCESS table in a form limited to in-frame rearrangements. Some clones are lacking; in checked studies, under half of them reflect an unresolved V gene, and why the rest are absent is not known. This sample lists about 11,000 clones; around 75% were detected once. The top ten clones comprise almost 35% of the sample. This specimen's time point label, interpreted: cycle 1 day 1 (C1D1), immediately before nivolumab initiation. Relapse after autologous stem cell transplantation had occurred in all trial patients, and cohorts A, B and C were distinguished by prior brentuximab vedotin exposure. The material sequenced was peripheral blood mononuclear cells (PBMCs), taken at baseline. Receptor source: a human donor with classical Hodgkin lymphoma.

V gene TRBV7-2 combines with J gene TRBJ1-6, with D perhaps matching TRBD1 (6 bases). From germline, CDR1 is SGHTA and CDR2 FQGNSA. The CDR3 is made up of 14 amino acids. Trimming removed 3 bases from V and 4 bases from J, with 7 bases in between. CDR3 residues: CASSFGTYNSPLHF. DNA for the CDR3: TGTGCCAGCAGCTTCGGGACATATAATTCACCCCTCCACTTT.

This clone is a singleton in its sample. The CDR3, as DNA: TGTGCCAGCAGCCCCGGAGGGAGGAAAGCTTTCTTT. Residues: CASSPGGRKAFF. This rearrangement joins TRBV14 to TRBJ1-1; no clear D gene. Trimming cost V 4 bases and J 9 bases, with 12 bases left between them. CDR1 is SGHDN, CDR2 FVKESK, per germline. The CDR3 loop spans 12 amino acids. The full variable domain, rest sourced from reference TRBV14 and TRBJ1-1, is EAGVTQFPSHSVIEKGQTVTLRCDPISGHDNLYWYRRVMGKEIKFLLHFVKESKQDESGMPNNRFLAERTGGTYSTLKVQPAELEDSGVYFCASSPGGRKAFFGQGTRLTVV.

In this sample, this clone turned up a few times. The chain combines TRBV23-1 with TRBJ1-5; 7 bases align to TRBD1. TRBV23-1 has ORF status, its function being uncertain. The CDR3 length is 17 residues. The V and J ends lost 2 bases and 2 bases, in that order; junction bases with no gene match: 9. The DNA for the CDR3 is TGCGCCAGCAGTCAACTAAGTAGGGACAGCCGCAATCAGCCCCAGCATTTT. This sequence encodes CASSQLSRDSRNQPQHF.

This clone occurred a few times. The chain combines TRBV2 with TRBJ1-2; no firm D call. V gave up 3 bases and J gave up 3 bases, with 8 bases separating them. The germline V gene encodes CDR1 SNHLY and CDR2 FYNNEI. The CDR3 length is 13 residues. CDR3 loop: CASSDTGYYGYTF. As DNA, the CDR3 is TGTGCCAGCAGTGATACGGGGTACTATGGCTACACCTTC.

V gene TRBV6-1 combines with J gene TRBJ1-5; D remains ambiguous. Germline CDR1 is MNHNS and CDR2 is SASEGT. Trimming shortened V by 2 bases and J by 3 bases, and 8 bases separated the two germline ends. The CDR3 length is 14 residues. In nucleotides, the CDR3 is TGTGCCAGCAGTGAAAACCCTACCAATCAGCCCCAGCATTTT. It specifies CASSENPTNQPQHF.

The rearrangement joins TRBV6-5 to TRBJ2-7, with 9 bases identical to TRBD1. V gave up 8 bases and J gave up 2 bases; unmatched junction bases: 7. Germline loops: CDR1 MNHEY, CDR2 SVGAGI. The CDR3 totals 14 residues. Written as DNA, the CDR3 is TGTGCCAGCCGCGGGGACAGGGCTACCTACGAGCAGTACTTC. It is translated as CASRGDRATYEQYF.

A remark on this clone: The conserved closing phenylalanine or tryptophan is absent in this CDR3, likely reflecting a read error. The DNA is omitted, as the CDR3 cannot be located on it reliably, and the CDR3 follows TCRdb's listing. The rearrangement uses TRBV18 and TRBJ2-7; whether TRBD1, the table's D call, matches the DNA was not checked. Ends included, the CDR3 has 9 residues. CDR1 KGHSH and CDR2 LQKENI come from the germline V gene. The CDR3: CASSPPTGI.

The rearrangement uses TRBV5-6 and TRBJ1-3; tentatively, D is TRBD1 (5 bases). Trimming left V 1 base short and J 10 bases short, with 18 bases between. The germline gives CDR1 SGHDT, CDR2 YYEEEE. The CDR3 totals 15 residues. In nucleotides, the CDR3 is TGTGCCAGCAGCTTGAGTCCGAGCCCTGGGGGTACCATATATTTT. Its translation is CASSLSPSPGGTIYF.

The chain joins TRBV28 to TRBJ2-4, with TRBD1 identical over 8 bases. The germline V gene encodes CDR1 MDHEN and CDR2 SYDVKM. V lost 4 bases, J lost 6 bases, and 14 bases stayed unmatched. This CDR3 contains 17 residues. The CDR3 loop is CASSSQRQGIGLNIQYF. CDR3 nucleotides: TGTGCCAGCAGTTCCCAACGACAGGGGATAGGGTTAAACATTCAGTACTTC.

This chain uses TRBV6-5 with TRBJ1-2; D is unclear. Per germline, CDR1 MNHEY and CDR2 SVGAGI. V shed 8 bases and J shed 8 bases, with 12 bases lying between them. This CDR3 is 11 amino acids long. CDR3 protein: CASGSVEGYTF. In nucleotides, the CDR3 is TGTGCCAGCGGATCTGTGGAGGGCTACACCTTC.

As DNA, the CDR3 is TGTGCCAGCAGCCGATTGTTTGCGGGGGTCTCAGATACGCAGTATTTT. It encodes CASSRLFAGVSDTQYF. The chain couples TRBV7-9 to TRBJ2-3, with TRBD2 identical over 7 bases. The CDR3 is 16 amino acids. With 5 bases clipped from V and 4 bases from J, the junction kept 12 bases outside the gene matches. The germline V gene has CDR1 SEHNR and CDR2 FQNEAQ (reference sequence).